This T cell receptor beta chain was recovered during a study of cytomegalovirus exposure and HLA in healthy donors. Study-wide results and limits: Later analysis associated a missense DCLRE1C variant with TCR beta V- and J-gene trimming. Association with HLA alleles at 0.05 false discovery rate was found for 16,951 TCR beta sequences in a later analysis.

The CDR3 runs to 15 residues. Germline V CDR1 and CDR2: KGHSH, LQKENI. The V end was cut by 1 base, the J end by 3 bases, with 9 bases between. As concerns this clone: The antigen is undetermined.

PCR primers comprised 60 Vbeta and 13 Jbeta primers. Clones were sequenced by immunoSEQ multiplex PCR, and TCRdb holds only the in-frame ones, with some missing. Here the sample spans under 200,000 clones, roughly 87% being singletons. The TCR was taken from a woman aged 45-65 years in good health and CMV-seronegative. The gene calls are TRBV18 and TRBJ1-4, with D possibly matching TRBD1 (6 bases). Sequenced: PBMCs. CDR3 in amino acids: CASSPLRGSNEKLFF. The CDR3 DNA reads TGTGCCAGCTCACCACTCAGGGGATCTAATGAAAAACTGTTTTTT.